This TCR beta chain was recovered during a study of OX40 agonist ivuxolimab in advanced cancers. About the study: At approximately 83% male, the cohort had a mean age of around 56 years, ranging from 23 to 79.

About this clone itself: The antigen remains undetermined.

There are 15 residues in the CDR3. Germline loops: CDR1 SGHDT, CDR2 YYEEEE. The ends lost 0 bases at V and 1 base at J; junction bases unmatched: 1. Whole-study findings and limits: Circulating CD4+ and CD8+ T cells showed clonal expansion by week 6 at 0.1 to 3.0 mg/kg. It was also the case that some nonresponders had low normalized T-cell clonal expansion.

Data came from immunoSEQ multiplex PCR; TCRdb stores just in-frame clones and leaves some out. The sample comprises about 45,000 clones, around 92% of which are singletons, and about 16% rests with the top ten. This chain connects TRBV5-6 to TRBJ1-5; 7 nucleotides line up with TRBD1. The sequence was obtained from an adult with an advanced solid tumor such as melanoma, head and neck, liver or kidney cancer. Sequenced material: CD4+ or CD8+ T cells sorted from blood, taken in a trial of the OX40 agonist ivuxolimab. For the CDR3, the DNA is TGTGCCAGCAGCTTGGGAGGGGGCAGCAATCAGCCCCAGCATTTT. This encodes CASSLGGGSNQPQHF.